This T cell receptor beta chain was captured by sequencing in a study of T cells in Graves' hyperthyroidism and ophthalmopathy. Study-wide results and caveats: Most expanded thyroid clonotypes above 0.001 also appeared in blood. The model made its ophthalmopathy prediction, and onset followed a median about 5.9 months later.

There were TCR beta CDR3 regions amplified from RNA transcripts. HTBI primers were used for first-round RT-PCR of the TCR CDR3. TCRdb redid the calling of the multiplex PCR reads with MiXCR, one entry per CDR3 protein. This table has approximately 410,000 distinct CDR3 sequences, over 12% appearing once. This clonotype came up a few times. The antigen remains unidentified. In germline, CDR1 is DFQATT, CDR2 SNEGSKA (reference sequence). The CDR3 length is 14 residues. V was shortened by 2 bases and J by 5 bases, with 15 bases between the two germline ends. Among ophthalmopathy patients, the Clinical Activity Score reached at least 3, the NOSPECS grade reached at least 4, and duration remained under 3 months. PBMCs came from 9 to 10 ml fresh peripheral blood.

Source material: blood. This sequence originates from a man younger than 30 with Graves' ophthalmopathy. This chain joins TRBV20-1 and TRBJ1-2; maybe TRBD1 (5 bases). CDR3 protein: CSARNPDRGYGYTF. CDR3 nucleotides: TGCAGTGCTAGAAACCCCGATAGGGGTTATGGCTACACCTTC.